This T cell receptor (beta chain) was retrieved from a study of shared clonotypes between healthy human individuals. Study information: The study used three CD4 naive, three CD4 memory, two CD8 naive and one CD8 memory plate per donor.

Naive CD8 populations comprised CD45RO-negative cells positively selected for CCR7, excluding terminally differentiated effector memory CD45RA+ cells. Donors were Caucasian adults residing in Nashville, Tennessee, USA. Generated by immunoSEQ multiplex PCR, the TCRdb table keeps only in-frame clones and is missing some. The sample carries roughly 890,000 clones, more than 85% recorded once. Germline lookup yields CDR1 SNHLY and CDR2 FYNNEI. CDR3 length equals 14 residues. Trimming at V came to 3 bases and at J to 1 base, leaving 2 bases not matched to a gene. Sequencing was carried out using naive CD8+ T cells sorted from blood. The V and J genes are TRBV2 and TRBJ2-7, with TRBD2 matching over 8 bases. This sequence was found in a man aged 25 to 40 in good health. CDR3 sequence: CASSDQRESYEQYF. CDR3 sequence (DNA): TGTGCCAGCAGTGATCAGCGGGAGTCCTACGAGCAGTACTTC.